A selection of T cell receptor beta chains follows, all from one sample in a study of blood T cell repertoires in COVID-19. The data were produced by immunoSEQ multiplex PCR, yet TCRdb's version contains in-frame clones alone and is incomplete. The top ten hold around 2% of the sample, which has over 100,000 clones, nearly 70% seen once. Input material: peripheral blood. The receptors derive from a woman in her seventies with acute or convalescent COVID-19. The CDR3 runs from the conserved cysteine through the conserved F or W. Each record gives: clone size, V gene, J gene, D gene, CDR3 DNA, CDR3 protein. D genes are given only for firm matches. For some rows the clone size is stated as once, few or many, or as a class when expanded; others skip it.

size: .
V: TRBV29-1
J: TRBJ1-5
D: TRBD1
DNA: TGCAGCGTCGCAGCCCAGGGGGACAGGGATCAGCCCCAGCATTTT
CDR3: CSVAAQGDRDQPQHF

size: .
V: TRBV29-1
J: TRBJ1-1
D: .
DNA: TGCAGCGTTGCGGAGGCCATAACGAGCACTGAAGCTTTCTTT
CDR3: CSVAEAITSTEAFF

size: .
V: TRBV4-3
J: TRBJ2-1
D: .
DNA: TGCGCCAGCAGCCAAGGCGGGACCTACAATGAGCAGTTCTTC
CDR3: CASSQGGTYNEQFF

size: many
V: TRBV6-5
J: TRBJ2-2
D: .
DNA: TGTGCCAGCAGTTACTCGAGGCCCAAGGACACCGGGGAGCTGTTTTTT
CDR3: CASSYSRPKDTGELFF

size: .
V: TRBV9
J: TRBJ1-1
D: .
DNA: TGTGCCAGCAGCGCCAAGGGAGCGGTGAACACTGAAGCTTTCTTT
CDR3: CASSAKGAVNTEAFF

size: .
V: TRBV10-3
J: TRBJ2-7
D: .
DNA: TGTGCCATCAGCTTTCAGGGCGGCGAGCAGTACTTC
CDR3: CAISFQGGEQYF

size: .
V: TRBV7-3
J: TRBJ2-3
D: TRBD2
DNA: TGTGCCAGCAGCAAAACTAGCGGGAGTTTAGATACGCAGTATTTT
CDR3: CASSKTSGSLDTQYF

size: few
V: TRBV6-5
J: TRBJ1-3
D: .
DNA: TGTGCCAGCGAACTCGTTGGCGGTTCTGGAAACACCATATATTTT
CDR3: CASELVGGSGNTIYF

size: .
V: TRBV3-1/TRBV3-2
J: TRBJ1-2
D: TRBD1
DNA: TGTGCCAGCAGCCGACAGGGGTTGAGTGGCTACACCTTC
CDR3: CASSRQGLSGYTF

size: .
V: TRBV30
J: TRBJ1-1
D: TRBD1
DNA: TGTGCCTGGAGTGAAATGGGACAGGGAGTGAACACTGAAGCTTTCTTT
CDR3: CAWSEMGQGVNTEAFF

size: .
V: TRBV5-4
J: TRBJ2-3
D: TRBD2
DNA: TGTGCCAGCAGCTTTAGCGGGGCAAGGGATACGCAGTATTTT
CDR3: CASSFSGARDTQYF

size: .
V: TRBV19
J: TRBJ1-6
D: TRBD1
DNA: TGTGCCAGTAGTGACAGGGTTCATTCACCCCTCCACTTT
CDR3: CASSDRVHSPLHF

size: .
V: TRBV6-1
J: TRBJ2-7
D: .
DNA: TGTGCCAGCAGTGAGTGGGACTTGACCTTCTCCTACGAGCAGTACTTC
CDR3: CASSEWDLTFSYEQYF

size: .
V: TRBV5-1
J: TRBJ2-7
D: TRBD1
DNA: TGCGCCAGCAGCCCGACAGGGGGGACGCCCTACGAGCAGTACTTC
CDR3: CASSPTGGTPYEQYF

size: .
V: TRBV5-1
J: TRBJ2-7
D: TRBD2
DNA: TGCGCCAGCAGCTGGCGGGGGGGAACCGGCTACGAGCAGTACTTC
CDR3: CASSWRGGTGYEQYF

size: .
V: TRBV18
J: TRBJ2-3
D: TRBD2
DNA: TGTGCCAGCTCACGCCTTGGCGGGAGGGCCGCAGATACGCAGTATTTT
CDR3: CASSRLGGRAADTQYF

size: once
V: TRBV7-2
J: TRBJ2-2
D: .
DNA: TGTGCCAGCAGCCCCGTCGAGGGGGGGAGGATCAGCGGGGAGCTGTTTTTT
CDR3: CASSPVEGGRISGELFF

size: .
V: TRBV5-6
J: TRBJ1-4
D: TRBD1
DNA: TGTGCCAGCAGCAGTCGGACAGGGGGCGGTGAAAAACTGTTTTTT
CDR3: CASSSRTGGGEKLFF

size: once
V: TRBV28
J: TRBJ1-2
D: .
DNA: TGTGCCAGCAGTTTAACCGGGTTATTAGGATCTTTCGGAGGCTACACCTTC
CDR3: CASSLTGLLGSFGGYTF

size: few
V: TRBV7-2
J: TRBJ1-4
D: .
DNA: TGTGCCAGCAGCTTAGGAAGGGGGTGGGAAAAACTGTTTTTT
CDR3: CASSLGRGWEKLFF

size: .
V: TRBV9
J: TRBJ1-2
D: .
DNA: TGTGCCAGCAGCGTAGGTTTTAGAAGTTATAGTGGCTACACCTTC
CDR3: CASSVGFRSYSGYTF

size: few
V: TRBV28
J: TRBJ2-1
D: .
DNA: TGTGCCAGCAGTTTAAATCAGGGCCACTCCTACAATGAGCAGTTCTTC
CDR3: CASSLNQGHSYNEQFF

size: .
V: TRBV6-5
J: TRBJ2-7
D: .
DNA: TGTGCCAGCAGTTACGGGCACCCAGGGGCCTACGAGCAGTACTTC
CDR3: CASSYGHPGAYEQYF

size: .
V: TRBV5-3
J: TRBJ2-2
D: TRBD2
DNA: TGTGCCAGAAGCTCAGGAAGTAGCGGGAGGGCCCGCCCCGGGGAGCTGTTTTTT
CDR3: CARSSGSSGRARPGELFF

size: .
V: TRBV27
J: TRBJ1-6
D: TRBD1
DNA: TGTGCCAGCAGGACAGGGGATAATTCACCCCTCCACTTT
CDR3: CASRTGDNSPLHF

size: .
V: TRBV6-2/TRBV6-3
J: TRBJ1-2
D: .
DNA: TGTGCCAGCAGTTACGGCCAGGGCCAGAACTATGGCTACACCTTC
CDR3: CASSYGQGQNYGYTF

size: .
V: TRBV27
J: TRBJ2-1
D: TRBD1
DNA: TGTGCCAGCAGTCCGGGACAGGGGTCCTACAATGAGCAGTTCTTC
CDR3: CASSPGQGSYNEQFF

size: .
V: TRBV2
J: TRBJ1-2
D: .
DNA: TGTGCCAGCAGCAGACAGGTTCCCAACTATGGCTACACCTTC
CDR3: CASSRQVPNYGYTF

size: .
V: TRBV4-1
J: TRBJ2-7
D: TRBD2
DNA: TGCGCCAGCAGCCAAGGCGGGACTAGCGGGAGGGGCGAGCAGTACTTC
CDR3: CASSQGGTSGRGEQYF

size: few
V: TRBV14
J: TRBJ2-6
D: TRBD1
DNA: TGTGCCAGCAGCCAAGCTGGCAGGGGGATTGGTGGGGCCAACGTCCTGACTTTC
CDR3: CASSQAGRGIGGANVLTF

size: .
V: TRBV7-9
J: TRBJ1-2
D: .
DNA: TGTGCCAGCAGCCATTCCAGGAATTTAGGCTACACCTTC
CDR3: CASSHSRNLGYTF

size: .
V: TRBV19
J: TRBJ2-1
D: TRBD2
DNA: TGTGCCAGTAGTACCCTAGCGGGAGGCTACAATGAGCAGTTCTTC
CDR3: CASSTLAGGYNEQFF

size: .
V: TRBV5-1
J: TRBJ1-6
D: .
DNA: TGCGCCAGCAGCTTTGATCCAGGCCGATCACCCCTCCACTTT
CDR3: CASSFDPGRSPLHF

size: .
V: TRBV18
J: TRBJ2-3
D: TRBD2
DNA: TGTGCCAGCTCACCACCTAGCGGGGGGACTAGCACAGATACGCAGTATTTT
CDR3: CASSPPSGGTSTDTQYF

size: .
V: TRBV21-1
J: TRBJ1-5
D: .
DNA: TGTGCCAGCAGCAAGATTCGGGAAATTAATCAGCCCCAGCATTTT
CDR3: CASSKIREINQPQHF

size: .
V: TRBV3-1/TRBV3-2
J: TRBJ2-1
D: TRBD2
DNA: TGTGCCAGCAGCCGACTAGCGGGAGGTATCCGAAATGAGCAGTTCTTC
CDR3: CASSRLAGGIRNEQFF

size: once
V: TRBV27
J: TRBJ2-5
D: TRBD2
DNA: TGTGCCAGCAGTCCCCCGGGGGAGGGCCAAGAGACCCAGTACTTC
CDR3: CASSPPGEGQETQYF

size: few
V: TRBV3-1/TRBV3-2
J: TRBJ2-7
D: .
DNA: TGTGCCAGCAGCCAAGATGGGTTAGCTTCCCGGCGGGACGAGCAGTACTTC
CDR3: CASSQDGLASRRDEQYF

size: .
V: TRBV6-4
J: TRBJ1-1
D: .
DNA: TGTGCCAGCAGCGCGGGGACTAACACTGAAGCTTTCTTT
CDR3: CASSAGTNTEAFF

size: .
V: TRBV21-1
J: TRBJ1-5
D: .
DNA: TGTGCCAGCAGCAAATTCTGGACAGGGAGGGCCAATCAGCCCCAGCATTTT
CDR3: CASSKFWTGRANQPQHF

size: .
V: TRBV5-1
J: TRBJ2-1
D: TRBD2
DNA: TGCGCCAGCAGCCCGGGACTAGCGGGAGCGCATGAGCAGTTCTTC
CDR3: CASSPGLAGAHEQFF

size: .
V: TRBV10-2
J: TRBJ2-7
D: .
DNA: TGCGCCAGCCGGGACTTCCTTTACGAGCAGTACTTC
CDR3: CASRDFLYEQYF

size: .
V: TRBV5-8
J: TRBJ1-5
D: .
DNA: TGTGCCAGCAGCTTGGTATCAGGGGACAATCAGCCCCAGCATTTT
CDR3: CASSLVSGDNQPQHF

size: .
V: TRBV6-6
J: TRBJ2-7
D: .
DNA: TGTGCCAGCAGTTACCAATACGAGCAGTACTTC
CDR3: CASSYQYEQYF

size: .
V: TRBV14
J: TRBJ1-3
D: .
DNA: TGTGCCAGCAGCCAAGTTAGCGGTTTTGGAAACACCATATATTTT
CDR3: CASSQVSGFGNTIYF

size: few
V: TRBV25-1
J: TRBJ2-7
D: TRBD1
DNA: TGTGCCAGCAGTGAAACAGGGGGCCTCTCCTACGAGCAGTACTTC
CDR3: CASSETGGLSYEQYF

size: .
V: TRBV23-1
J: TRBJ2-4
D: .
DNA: TGCGCCAGCAGTCAAAATACTCCTTCAATTATCCAAAACATTCAGTACTTC
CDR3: CASSQNTPSIIQNIQYF

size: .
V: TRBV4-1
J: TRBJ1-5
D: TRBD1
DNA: TGCGCCAGCAGCCAGAACAGGGGGAGTCAGCCCCAGCATTTT
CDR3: CASSQNRGSQPQHF

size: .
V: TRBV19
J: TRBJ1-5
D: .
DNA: TGTGCCAGTAGTACAGGGTTAAATCAGCCCCAGCATTTT
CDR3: CASSTGLNQPQHF

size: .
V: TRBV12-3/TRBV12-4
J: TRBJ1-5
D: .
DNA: TGTGCCAGCAGTTTCTATAGCAATCAGCCCCAGCATTTT
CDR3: CASSFYSNQPQHF

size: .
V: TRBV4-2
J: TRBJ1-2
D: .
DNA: TGTGCCAGCAGCCAAATTGCGGGGGGGGATGGCTACACCTTC
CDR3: CASSQIAGGDGYTF

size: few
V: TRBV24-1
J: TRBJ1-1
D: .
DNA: TGTGCCACCAGGCAGGGGACTGAAGCTTTCTTT
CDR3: CATRQGTEAFF

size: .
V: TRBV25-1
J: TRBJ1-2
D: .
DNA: TGTGCCAGCAGTGAACTTTACAGGGTTGGCTACACCTTC
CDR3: CASSELYRVGYTF

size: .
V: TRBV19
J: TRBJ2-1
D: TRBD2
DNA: TGTGCCAGTAGTTCTGGCAGAGCGGGGGGGCGTAATGAGCAGTTCTTC
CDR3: CASSSGRAGGRNEQFF